The rows below give T cell receptor beta chains drawn from one sample of a study of blood T cell repertoires in COVID-19. Clones were read by immunoSEQ multiplex PCR, and TCRdb kept only the in-frame ones, dropping some. Of under 150,000 clones detected, roughly 84% appear once; the ten largest clones hold approximately 1.5%. Material for sequencing was peripheral blood. The receptors derive from a man between 60 and 75 years old with acute or convalescent COVID-19. Each CDR3 is given with its conserved first and last residue. D genes are given only for firm matches. A row's size may be missing; if present it is once, few, many or a size class.

clone size: NA
D gene: NA
V gene: TRBV24-1
J gene: TRBJ2-5
CDR3 DNA: TGTGCCACACGGAGGGGTGGAGGAGAGACCCAGTACTTC
CDR3 protein: CATRRGGGETQYF

clone size: NA
D gene: NA
V gene: TRBV21-1
J gene: TRBJ1-1
CDR3 DNA: TGTGCCAGCAGCACTCAGGGAGGACCTGAAGCTTTCTTT
CDR3 protein: CASSTQGGPEAFF

clone size: NA
D gene: NA
V gene: TRBV19
J gene: TRBJ2-5
CDR3 DNA: TGTGCCAGTAGTATTACAGTCCAAGAGACCCAGTACTTC
CDR3 protein: CASSITVQETQYF

clone size: NA
D gene: TRBD1
V gene: TRBV28
J gene: TRBJ2-7
CDR3 DNA: TGTGCCAGCAGTCTCCTACCTGGACAGGGATACTCCTACGAGCAGTACTTC
CDR3 protein: CASSLLPGQGYSYEQYF

clone size: NA
D gene: NA
V gene: TRBV11-2
J gene: TRBJ2-5
CDR3 DNA: TGTGCCAGCAGCTTGAGCCCGGGAGAGCAAGAGACCCAGTACTTC
CDR3 protein: CASSLSPGEQETQYF

clone size: NA
D gene: NA
V gene: TRBV5-1
J gene: TRBJ1-1
CDR3 DNA: TGCGCCAGCAGCTTGCCAGGAGCAGGGAAAGTTGAAGCTTTCTTT
CDR3 protein: CASSLPGAGKVEAFF

clone size: NA
D gene: NA
V gene: TRBV9
J gene: TRBJ2-2
CDR3 DNA: TGTGCCAGCAGCGCCAGACAGCTTACGAACACCGGGGAGCTGTTTTTT
CDR3 protein: CASSARQLTNTGELFF

clone size: NA
D gene: TRBD1
V gene: TRBV6-5
J gene: TRBJ2-7
CDR3 DNA: TGTGCCAGCCGGGACAGTACCTACGAGCAGTACTTC
CDR3 protein: CASRDSTYEQYF

clone size: NA
D gene: TRBD1
V gene: TRBV24-1
J gene: TRBJ2-5
CDR3 DNA: TGTGCCACCAGTGATTGGGCAGGGGGTCAAGAGACCCAGTACTTC
CDR3 protein: CATSDWAGGQETQYF

clone size: once
D gene: TRBD1
V gene: TRBV4-1
J gene: TRBJ1-6
CDR3 DNA: TGCGCCAGCAGCCAAGGAATACAGGGGACTGGCTCACCCCTCCACTTT
CDR3 protein: CASSQGIQGTGSPLHF

clone size: NA
D gene: NA
V gene: TRBV5-1
J gene: TRBJ1-1
CDR3 DNA: TGCGCCAGCAGCTTGACAGGGCAGAACACTGAAGCTTTCTTT
CDR3 protein: CASSLTGQNTEAFF

clone size: NA
D gene: TRBD1
V gene: TRBV7-8
J gene: TRBJ2-5
CDR3 DNA: TGTGCCAGCAGCTCTTGGGACAGGAGAGAAGAGACCCAGTACTTC
CDR3 protein: CASSSWDRREETQYF

clone size: NA
D gene: NA
V gene: TRBV3-1/TRBV3-2
J gene: TRBJ1-1
CDR3 DNA: TGTGCCAGCAGCCAAGGGGTCGGGTACACTGAAGCTTTCTTT
CDR3 protein: CASSQGVGYTEAFF

clone size: NA
D gene: NA
V gene: TRBV7-9
J gene: TRBJ1-6
CDR3 DNA: TGTGCCAGCAGCTTGGGGCAGATCCCTAATTCACCCCTCCACTTT
CDR3 protein: CASSLGQIPNSPLHF

clone size: NA
D gene: NA
V gene: TRBV3-1/TRBV3-2
J gene: TRBJ2-3
CDR3 DNA: TGTGCCAGCAGCCATAGCCGGATCACAGATACGCAGTATTTT
CDR3 protein: CASSHSRITDTQYF

clone size: NA
D gene: TRBD2
V gene: TRBV3-1/TRBV3-2
J gene: TRBJ2-7
CDR3 DNA: TGTGCCAGCAGCCAATCCTATCCGGGACTAGCGGGAGTTAGCAGCGAGCAGTACTTC
CDR3 protein: CASSQSYPGLAGVSSEQYF

clone size: NA
D gene: TRBD2
V gene: TRBV9
J gene: TRBJ2-3
CDR3 DNA: TGTGCCAGCAGCGTAGCTCAGGGCGGGAGCGTGATAGATACGCAGTATTTT
CDR3 protein: CASSVAQGGSVIDTQYF

clone size: once
D gene: NA
V gene: TRBV5-1
J gene: TRBJ1-2
CDR3 DNA: TGCGCCAGCAGCTTGGGGGACAAGTCGGGTGGCTACACCTTC
CDR3 protein: CASSLGDKSGGYTF

clone size: NA
D gene: TRBD1
V gene: TRBV5-5
J gene: TRBJ2-7
CDR3 DNA: TGTGCCAGCAGCTTGGTCAATCACAGGGGGTACGAGCAGTACTTC
CDR3 protein: CASSLVNHRGYEQYF

clone size: NA
D gene: TRBD2
V gene: TRBV5-4
J gene: TRBJ2-1
CDR3 DNA: TGTGCCAGCAGCCGCACTAGCGGGGGGGCCTACAATGAGCAGTTCTTC
CDR3 protein: CASSRTSGGAYNEQFF

clone size: once
D gene: NA
V gene: TRBV6-1
J gene: TRBJ1-2
CDR3 DNA: TGTGCCAGCAGTGATAATGTCCTAGGCTACACCTTC
CDR3 protein: CASSDNVLGYTF

clone size: NA
D gene: TRBD1
V gene: TRBV29-1
J gene: TRBJ2-2
CDR3 DNA: TGCAGCACCCGGACAGGGTCGAACACCGGGGAGCTGTTTTTT
CDR3 protein: CSTRTGSNTGELFF

clone size: NA
D gene: TRBD1
V gene: TRBV24-1
J gene: TRBJ2-1
CDR3 DNA: TGTGCCACCAGTGATTCGCGGACAGGGGACAATGAGCAGTTCTTC
CDR3 protein: CATSDSRTGDNEQFF

clone size: NA
D gene: NA
V gene: TRBV9
J gene: TRBJ2-6
CDR3 DNA: TGTGCCAGCAGCGTCTTTAGCGGACCGGCTGGGGCCAACGTCCTGACTTTC
CDR3 protein: CASSVFSGPAGANVLTF

clone size: NA
D gene: TRBD2
V gene: TRBV19
J gene: TRBJ2-1
CDR3 DNA: TGTGCCAGTAAGCACCGGAGACTAGCGGGAGTTGAGCAGTTCTTC
CDR3 protein: CASKHRRLAGVEQFF

clone size: NA
D gene: TRBD1
V gene: TRBV19
J gene: TRBJ2-7
CDR3 DNA: TGTGCCAGTACCCAAAACCGAGGGACAGCCAACTTAGAGCAGTACTTC
CDR3 protein: CASTQNRGTANLEQYF

clone size: NA
D gene: TRBD1
V gene: TRBV30
J gene: TRBJ1-2
CDR3 DNA: TGTGCCTGGAGTCCCGGACAGGGTGCTGGCTACACCTTC
CDR3 protein: CAWSPGQGAGYTF

clone size: NA
D gene: TRBD1
V gene: TRBV14
J gene: TRBJ1-6
CDR3 DNA: TGTGCCAGCAGCAGGGGACAGGGGCGGGGTAGATCCCTCCACTTT
CDR3 protein: CASSRGQGRGRSLHF

clone size: NA
D gene: TRBD1
V gene: TRBV6-1
J gene: TRBJ1-6
CDR3 DNA: TGTGCCAGCAGTGAAGAAGCGGTGAGGAGACAGGGGGCCCGGTCCTATAATTCACCCCTCCACTTT
CDR3 protein: CASSEEAVRRQGARSYNSPLHF

clone size: NA
D gene: NA
V gene: TRBV24-1
J gene: TRBJ2-3
CDR3 DNA: TGTGCCACCAGTGATTTGGGGGGGGCGGATACGCAGTATTTT
CDR3 protein: CATSDLGGADTQYF

clone size: NA
D gene: NA
V gene: TRBV11-2
J gene: TRBJ2-7
CDR3 DNA: TGTGCCAGCAGCTTATTGGGCAGGACTGGAGGCGAGCAGTACTTC
CDR3 protein: CASSLLGRTGGEQYF

clone size: NA
D gene: NA
V gene: TRBV7-9
J gene: TRBJ1-3
CDR3 DNA: TGTGCCAGCAGCACACCGGGACACCCGAGGACGAACACCATATATTTT
CDR3 protein: CASSTPGHPRTNTIYF

clone size: once
D gene: NA
V gene: TRBV12-3/TRBV12-4
J gene: TRBJ1-2
CDR3 DNA: TGTGCCAGCAGTTTTCCAGGGCATGGCTACACCTTC
CDR3 protein: CASSFPGHGYTF

clone size: NA
D gene: NA
V gene: TRBV12-3/TRBV12-4
J gene: TRBJ1-2
CDR3 DNA: TGTGCCAGCAGTCGCGGATTCGATGGCTACACCTTC
CDR3 protein: CASSRGFDGYTF

clone size: NA
D gene: TRBD2
V gene: TRBV18
J gene: TRBJ2-2
CDR3 DNA: TGTGCCAGCTCACCACGCGGGGGTCGCACCGGGGAGCTGTTTTTT
CDR3 protein: CASSPRGGRTGELFF

clone size: NA
D gene: NA
V gene: TRBV7-6
J gene: TRBJ2-7
CDR3 DNA: TGTGCCAGCAGCTTAGCGGGGGCCCACTACGAGCAGTACTTC
CDR3 protein: CASSLAGAHYEQYF

clone size: NA
D gene: TRBD1
V gene: TRBV7-9
J gene: TRBJ1-6
CDR3 DNA: TGTGCCAGCAGCTTACATGGGACAGTCAATTCACCCCTCCACTTT
CDR3 protein: CASSLHGTVNSPLHF

clone size: NA
D gene: NA
V gene: TRBV5-1
J gene: TRBJ2-1
CDR3 DNA: TGCGCCAGCAGACTATCCGACCGCTCCTACAATGAGCAGTTCTTC
CDR3 protein: CASRLSDRSYNEQFF

clone size: NA
D gene: NA
V gene: TRBV5-1
J gene: TRBJ2-5
CDR3 DNA: TGCGCCAGCAGGTTCAAAGGCGGGGAGACCCAGTACTTC
CDR3 protein: CASRFKGGETQYF

clone size: few
D gene: TRBD1
V gene: TRBV5-1
J gene: TRBJ2-5
CDR3 DNA: TGCGCCAGCAGCTTGACAGGGGATGAAGAGACCCAGTACTTC
CDR3 protein: CASSLTGDEETQYF

clone size: NA
D gene: NA
V gene: TRBV29-1
J gene: TRBJ1-3
CDR3 DNA: TGCAGCGTTGAAGCGGGGGGCCAGGGAGGAAACACCATATATTTT
CDR3 protein: CSVEAGGQGGNTIYF

clone size: NA
D gene: NA
V gene: TRBV7-2
J gene: TRBJ2-1
CDR3 DNA: TGTGCCAGCAGCCACCCCGGTAATGAGCAGTTCTTC
CDR3 protein: CASSHPGNEQFF

clone size: NA
D gene: NA
V gene: TRBV5-4
J gene: TRBJ2-2
CDR3 DNA: TGTGCCAGCAGCTTGGGAGGGGACATTCGAACGAACACCGGGGAGCTGTTTTTT
CDR3 protein: CASSLGGDIRTNTGELFF

clone size: NA
D gene: NA
V gene: TRBV4-1
J gene: TRBJ2-7
CDR3 DNA: TGCGCCAGCAGCCAAGGATGGTTTCGTCAAGTAGCCTACGAGCAGTACTTC
CDR3 protein: CASSQGWFRQVAYEQYF

clone size: NA
D gene: TRBD1
V gene: TRBV10-2
J gene: TRBJ1-6
CDR3 DNA: TGCGCCAGCAGTTCGACAGGGAGCTCCTATAATTCACCCCTCCACTTT
CDR3 protein: CASSSTGSSYNSPLHF

clone size: NA
D gene: NA
V gene: TRBV5-5
J gene: TRBJ2-3
CDR3 DNA: TGTGCCAGCAGCTTGGAGGGGACAGATACGCAGTATTTT
CDR3 protein: CASSLEGTDTQYF

clone size: NA
D gene: NA
V gene: TRBV7-9
J gene: TRBJ2-3
CDR3 DNA: TGTGCCAGCAGCTTGGGCACAGCTGATACGCAGTATTTT
CDR3 protein: CASSLGTADTQYF

clone size: NA
D gene: TRBD2
V gene: TRBV4-1
J gene: TRBJ2-7
CDR3 DNA: TGCGCCAGCAGCCACCCTACTCGGCGACTAGCGGGATCCTACGAGCAGTACTTC
CDR3 protein: CASSHPTRRLAGSYEQYF

clone size: NA
D gene: TRBD1
V gene: TRBV5-1
J gene: TRBJ2-2
CDR3 DNA: TGCGCCAGCAGCTTGGCCCCCCCGGGACAGGTTCTCGGGACCGGGGAGCTGTTTTTT
CDR3 protein: CASSLAPPGQVLGTGELFF

clone size: few
D gene: TRBD2
V gene: TRBV9
J gene: TRBJ2-2
CDR3 DNA: TGTGCCAGCAGCGTTATAGCGGGAGGGCCAGACACCGGGGAGCTGTTTTTT
CDR3 protein: CASSVIAGGPDTGELFF

clone size: NA
D gene: TRBD2
V gene: TRBV29-1
J gene: TRBJ2-1
CDR3 DNA: TGCAGCGCCGCCGCAGGGTTTAGCGGGTCCTACAATGAGCAGTTCTTC
CDR3 protein: CSAAAGFSGSYNEQFF